The 29 T cell receptor beta chains below all came from one sample that was sequenced in a study of cytomegalovirus exposure and HLA in healthy donors. Sequenced by immunoSEQ multiplex PCR; TCRdb stores in-frame clones only, minus some. The sample has some 140,000 clones; 84% are singletons. The sequenced material came from PBMCs. The receptors were gathered from a young woman in good health and CMV-seronegative.

This chain joins TRBV7-8 and TRBJ2-5; D is perhaps TRBD2 (6 bases). Germline CDR1 and CDR2: SGHVS and FQNEAQ. V was clipped by 1 base and J by 13 bases, with 19 bases between them. This CDR3 is 14 amino acids long. This CDR3 is CASSLVSRGEVWYF. CDR3 sequence (DNA): TGTGCCAGCAGCTTAGTTAGCAGAGGGGAGGTTTGGTACTTC.

The chain joins TRBV4-1 to TRBJ1-5, with D tentatively TRBD1 (5 bases). The CDR3 is 16 amino acids. V lost 3 bases and J 3 bases, leaving 15 bases between the germline ends. CDR1 MGHRA and CDR2 YSYEKL come from the germline V gene. The CDR3 protein is CASSQELRQYNQPQHF. The CDR3 DNA follows: TGCGCCAGCAGCCAGGAACTGAGACAGTACAATCAGCCCCAGCATTTT.

This chain links TRBV2 with TRBJ1-2; D possibly corresponds to TRBD1 (5 bases). The CDR3 covers 14 residues. Germline V gene sequence: CDR1 SNHLY, CDR2 FYNNEI. The V gene lost 5 bases and the J gene lost 1 base, with 11 bases spanning the gap. The CDR3 DNA follows: TGTGCCAGCAGTTTTGGACACCTTAACTATGGCTACACCTTC. Protein sequence: CASSFGHLNYGYTF. Full variable domain (remainder filled in from reference TRBV2 and TRBJ1-2): EPEVTQTPSHQVTQMGQEVILRCVPISNHLYFYWYRQILGQKVEFLVSFYNNEISEKSEIFDDQFSVERPDGSNFTLKIRSTKLEDSAMYFCASSFGHLNYGYTFGSGTRLTVV.

The V gene is TRBV10-3, the J gene TRBJ2-7; D might be TRBD1 (6 bases). The germline V and J ends were trimmed by 3 bases and 3 bases, with 9 bases remaining between them. CDR3 length equals 13 residues. Germline CDR1 is ENHRY and CDR2 is SYGVKD. The CDR3 here is CAISDDRSYEQYF. The CDR3 coding sequence is TGTGCCATCAGTGACGACAGGAGCTACGAGCAGTACTTC.

This rearrangement joins TRBV5-4 to TRBJ2-1, with 10 bases lining up with TRBD2. The CDR3 runs 15 residues. Germline CDR1 reads SGHNT; CDR2 reads YYREEE (reference sequence). V was clipped by 5 bases and J by 4 bases; unmatched bases: 6. CDR3 sequence (DNA): TGTGCCAGCAGTTTAACTAGCGGGGCATACAATGAGCAGTTCTTC. It yields the protein CASSLTSGAYNEQFF.

The chain combines TRBV6-6 with TRBJ2-1; 8 bases match TRBD1. V shed 6 bases, J shed 9 bases, and the junction held 13 bases outside the gene matches. Germline CDR1 and CDR2: MNHNY and SVGAGI (reference sequence). The length of the CDR3 is 15 residues. CDR3 DNA: TGTGCCAGCAGGGGACAGGAACGGATTGCCAGTGAGCAGTTCTTC. This gives the protein CASRGQERIASEQFF.

J is TRBJ1-5 and V is TRBV6-1, with 8 positions matching TRBD1. This CDR3 comprises 15 residues. The germline V gene encodes CDR1 MNHNS and CDR2 SASEGT. Germline trimming cut 6 bases from V and 1 base from J; bases unmatched to any gene: 5. The CDR3 reads CASRYQGASNQPQHF. As DNA, the CDR3 is TGTGCCAGCAGATATCAGGGGGCAAGCAATCAGCCCCAGCATTTT.

The chain carries TRBV7-8 and TRBJ2-5; 8 nucleotides align to TRBD1. Germline CDR1 reads SGHVS; CDR2 reads FQNEAQ. V gave up 3 bases and J gave up 5 bases; unmatched junction bases: 8. The CDR3 is made up of 15 amino acids. The CDR3 bases are TGTGCCAGCAGCTTCTTAGGACAGGGTGGTGAGACCCAGTACTTC. Amino acids: CASSFLGQGGETQYF. The whole variable domain, filled in from reference TRBV7-8 and TRBJ2-5, reads GAGVSQSPRYKVAKRGQDVALRCDPISGHVSLFWYQQALGQGPEFLTYFQNEAQLDKSGLPSDRFFAERPEGSVSTLKIQRTQQEDSAVYLCASSFLGQGGETQYFGPGTRLLVL.

The J gene is TRBJ2-7, the V gene TRBV5-6; 7 nucleotides match TRBD1. CDR3 size: 14 residues. Germline V CDR1 and CDR2: SGHDT, YYEEEE. V lost 0 bases and J lost 5; bases outside the gene matches: 5. The CDR3 DNA is TGTGCCAGCAGCTTGGGAGGGGGCCCCAACGAGCAGTACTTC. Residues: CASSLGGGPNEQYF.

The chain couples TRBV4-2 to TRBJ1-6; 9 bases fit TRBD1. Looked up from germline, CDR1 is LGHNA and CDR2 is YNFKEQ. The CDR3 has 15 amino acids. With 2 bases clipped from V and 8 bases from J, the junction kept 4 bases outside the gene matches. The CDR3 sequence: CASSQPGQGDSPLHF. The CDR3, as DNA: TGTGCCAGCAGCCAACCGGGACAGGGAGATTCACCCCTCCACTTT.

This rearrangement joins TRBV5-1 to TRBJ1-1; 8 nucleotides agree with TRBD1. The V and J ends lost 8 bases and 5 bases, in that order; junction bases with no gene match: 8. Germline V CDR1 and CDR2: SGHRS, YFSETQ. The CDR3 consists of 13 residues. CDR3 region: CASKNTGGTEAFF. DNA of the CDR3: TGCGCCAGTAAGAATACAGGGGGAACTGAAGCTTTCTTT.

The chain has TRBV5-1 and TRBJ2-5, with TRBD1 matching over 12 bases. V lost 4 bases to trimming and J lost 5 bases; unmatched junction nucleotides: 6. The CDR3 is 15 residues long. Germline V gives CDR1 SGHRS, CDR2 YFSETQ. As DNA, the CDR3 is TGCGCCAGCAGCCCGGGACAGGGGGCTGGGGAGACCCAGTACTTC. This codes for CASSPGQGAGETQYF.

The sample holds one count of this clone. The chain links TRBV18 to TRBJ1-1, with 9 bases matching TRBD1. After removal of 6 bases from V and 10 bases from J, the junction contained 6 bases not matched to a gene. CDR1 is KGHSH and CDR2 is LQKENI in the germline V gene. This CDR3 contains 12 residues. The CDR3 is CASSWEQGAAFF. The CDR3 bases are TGTGCCAGCTCGTGGGAACAGGGGGCAGCTTTCTTT.

The chain links TRBV6-5 to TRBJ2-3, with 7 bases aligning to TRBD2. CDR1 MNHEY and CDR2 SVGAGI come from the germline V gene. The CDR3 runs to 15 residues. Trimming cost V 0 bases and J 11 bases; bases outside gene matches: 11. The CDR3 loop is CASSYSISGGGLQYF. The CDR3 DNA follows: TGTGCCAGCAGTTACTCGATAAGTGGGGGGGGTTTGCAGTATTTT.

V and J are TRBV27 and TRBJ1-2; possible D gene TRBD1, 6 bases. Germline CDR1 and CDR2: MNHEY and SMNVEV (reference sequence). With 11 bases removed from V and 7 bases from J, the gap between germline ends came to 20 bases. The CDR3 contains 13 residues. The CDR3 protein is CAFYRQGTIGYTF. In DNA, the CDR3 is TGTGCCTTTTATCGCCAGGGGACGATTGGCTACACCTTC.

The V gene is TRBV4-2, the J gene TRBJ1-5; D possibly corresponds to TRBD1 (6 bases). Germline lookup yields CDR1 LGHNA and CDR2 YNFKEQ. The ends were cut back, 7 bases at V and 7 bases at J, with 29 bases in the middle. CDR3 size: 18 residues. This chain's CDR3 is CASNPRKGGIATGQPQHF. The DNA for the CDR3 is TGTGCCAGCAACCCCAGGAAGGGGGGGATCGCCACCGGGCAGCCCCAGCATTTT.

The J gene is TRBJ2-5, the V gene TRBV6-1; D ambiguous. The ends were cut back, 1 base at V and 10 bases at J, with 13 bases in the middle. Germline CDR1 MNHNS, CDR2 SASEGT. CDR3 length equals 13 residues. Written as DNA, the CDR3 is TGTGCCAGCAGTGAAGTAACGTTGGAGCACCAGTACTTC. This gives the protein CASSEVTLEHQYF.

This chain connects TRBV29-1 to TRBJ2-2, with unresolved D. Germline loops: CDR1 SQVTM, CDR2 ANQGSEA. The CDR3 has 12 amino acids. V dropped 4 bases and J dropped 2 bases, with 5 bases sitting between them. CDR3 nucleotides: TGCAGCGTTGTGGCCAACACCGGGGAGCTGTTTTTT. As protein: CSVVANTGELFF.

The chain carries TRBV5-1 and TRBJ1-3; D is unclear. Germline loops: CDR1 SGHRS, CDR2 YFSETQ. The V and J ends lost 0 bases and 4 bases respectively, with 8 bases between them. The CDR3 length is 14 residues. CDR3 DNA sequence: TGCGCCAGCAGCTTGGGAGCTCACGGAAACACCATATATTTT. It is translated as CASSLGAHGNTIYF.

The rearrangement links TRBV18 to TRBJ1-4; D unresolved. The CDR3 spans 15 residues. Trimming took 6 bases from V and 0 from J, leaving 11 bases between them. The germline V gene encodes CDR1 KGHSH and CDR2 LQKENI. CDR3 sequence (DNA): TGTGCCAGCTCCCATAACAGTGCAACTAATGAAAAACTGTTTTTT. Amino acid sequence: CASSHNSATNEKLFF.

This chain links TRBV9 with TRBJ2-7; TRBD1 matches at 10 bases. Unmatched junction bases numbered 4, after V lost 5 bases and J lost 2 bases. CDR1 and CDR2 from the germline V gene are SGDLS and YYNGEE. The CDR3 has 14 amino acids. The CDR3 loop reads CASSRTGGTYEQYF. Written as DNA, the CDR3 is TGTGCCAGCAGTAGGACAGGGGGTACCTACGAGCAGTACTTC.

J is TRBJ2-3 and V is TRBV5-1; 13 bases agree with TRBD2. The CDR3 length is 17 residues. The J segment lost 2 bases and the V segment lost 0 bases, leaving 3 bases of the junction unmatched. The V gene's germline CDR1 is SGHRS and CDR2 YFSETQ. CDR3 sequence reads: CASSLGLAGGHTDTQYF. In DNA, the CDR3 is TGCGCCAGCAGCTTGGGACTAGCGGGGGGACACACAGATACGCAGTATTTT.

CDR3 bases: TGTGCCAGCAGTTACAGGGGGAACACTGAAGCTTTCTTT. Its protein product is CASSYRGNTEAFF. This chain links TRBV27 with TRBJ1-1, with 7 nucleotides matching TRBD1. Germline assignment: CDR1 MNHEY and CDR2 SMNVEV (reference sequence). This CDR3 has 13 amino acids. V lost 4 bases to trimming and J lost 1 base; unmatched junction nucleotides: 0.

The CDR3 loop reads CASSLGGFYTEAFF. The CDR3, as DNA: TGTGCCAGCAGCTTAGGTGGCTTTTACACTGAAGCTTTCTTT. The chain joins TRBV7-8 to TRBJ1-1; D remains ambiguous. From germline, CDR1 is SGHVS and CDR2 FQNEAQ. V was cut by 1 base and J by 3 bases, with 9 bases left in between. The CDR3 totals 14 residues. Supplemented by reference TRBV7-8 and TRBJ1-1, the full variable domain reads GAGVSQSPRYKVAKRGQDVALRCDPISGHVSLFWYQQALGQGPEFLTYFQNEAQLDKSGLPSDRFFAERPEGSVSTLKIQRTQQEDSAVYLCASSLGGFYTEAFFGQGTRLTVV.

The CDR3 protein is CASSQKTGGGTEAFF. The DNA for the CDR3 is TGCGCCAGCAGCCAAAAGACAGGGGGAGGCACTGAAGCTTTCTTT. The chain is built from TRBV4-1 and TRBJ1-1; 9 bases are shared with TRBD1. This CDR3 is 15 amino acids long. V gave up 2 bases and J gave up 4 bases; unmatched junction bases: 5. Germline V gives CDR1 MGHRA, CDR2 YSYEKL.

The genes are TRBV20-1 and TRBJ1-2; the D gene is possibly TRBD1 (5 bases). With 6 bases removed from V and 4 bases from J, the gap between germline ends came to 9 bases. The CDR3 consists of 11 residues. Germline values: CDR1 DFQATT, CDR2 SNEGSKA (reference sequence). CDR3 residues: CSAAGGYGYTF. The CDR3 nucleotides read TGCAGTGCGGCCGGGGGCTATGGCTACACCTTC.

This chain links TRBV2 with TRBJ1-1, with TRBD1 as a possible D gene (5 bases). Germline values: CDR1 SNHLY, CDR2 FYNNEI. Between the trimmed V and J ends, which lost 6 bases and 8 bases, there was a span of 13 bases. CDR3 length equals 12 residues. The CDR3 DNA follows: TGTGCCAGCAGCAGGACATCGGGCGAAGCTTTCTTT. This gives the protein CASSRTSGEAFF.

V gene TRBV27 combines with J gene TRBJ1-2; 7 positions agree with TRBD1. CDR1 MNHEY and CDR2 SMNVEV come from the germline V gene (reference sequence). The CDR3 has 16 residues. V shed 4 bases, J shed 5 bases, and the junction held 13 bases outside the gene matches. The CDR3 nucleotides read TGTGCCAGCAGTTCTACCTCGGGACAGCACCTATATGGCTACACCTTC. It codes for CASSSTSGQHLYGYTF.

This chain links TRBV5-4 with TRBJ2-7; no clear D. The CDR3 runs to 12 residues. Germline assignment: CDR1 SGHNT and CDR2 YYREEE (reference sequence). The V gene lost 4 bases and the J gene lost 6 bases, with 11 bases spanning the gap. CDR3 protein: CASSETPSEQYF. For the CDR3, the DNA is TGTGCCAGCAGCGAAACACCTAGCGAGCAGTACTTC.